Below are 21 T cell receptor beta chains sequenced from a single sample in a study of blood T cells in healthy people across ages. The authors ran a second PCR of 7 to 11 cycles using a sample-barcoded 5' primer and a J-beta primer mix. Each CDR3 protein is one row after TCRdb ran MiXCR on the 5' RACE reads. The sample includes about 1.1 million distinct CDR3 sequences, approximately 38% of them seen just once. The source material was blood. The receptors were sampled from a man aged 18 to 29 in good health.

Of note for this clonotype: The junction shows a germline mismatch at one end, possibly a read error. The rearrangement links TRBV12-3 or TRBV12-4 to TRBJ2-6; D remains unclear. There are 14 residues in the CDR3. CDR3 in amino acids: CTSSQASGANVLTF. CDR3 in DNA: TGTACCAGCAGTCAGGCGTCTGGGGCCAACGTCCTGACTTTC.

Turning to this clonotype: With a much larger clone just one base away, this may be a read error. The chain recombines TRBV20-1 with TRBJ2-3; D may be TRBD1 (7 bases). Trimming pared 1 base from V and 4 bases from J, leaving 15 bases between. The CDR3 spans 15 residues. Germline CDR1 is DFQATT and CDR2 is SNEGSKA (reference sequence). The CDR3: CSARAGGHQADTQYF. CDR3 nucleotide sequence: TGCAGTGCTAGAGCAGGGGGGCATCAAGCAGATACGCAGTATTTT.

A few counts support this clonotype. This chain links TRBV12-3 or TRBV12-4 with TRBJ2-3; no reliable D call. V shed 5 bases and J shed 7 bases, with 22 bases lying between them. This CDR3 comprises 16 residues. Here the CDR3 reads CASSGWDVRLSHTQYF. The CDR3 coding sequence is TGTGCCAGCAGTGGGTGGGATGTCAGGCTCAGCCATACGCAGTATTTT.

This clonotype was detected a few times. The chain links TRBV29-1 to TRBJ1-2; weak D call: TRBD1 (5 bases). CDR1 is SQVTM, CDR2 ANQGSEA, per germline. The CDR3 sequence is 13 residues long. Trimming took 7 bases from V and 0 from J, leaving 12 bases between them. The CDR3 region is CSATDSTNYGYTF. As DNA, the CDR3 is TGCAGCGCAACCGACAGCACTAACTATGGCTACACCTTC.

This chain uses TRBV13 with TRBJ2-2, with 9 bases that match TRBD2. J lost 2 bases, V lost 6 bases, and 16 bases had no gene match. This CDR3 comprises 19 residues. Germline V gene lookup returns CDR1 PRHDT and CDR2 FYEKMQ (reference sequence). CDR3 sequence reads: CASSSTSGIPPLNTGELFF. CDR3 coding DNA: TGTGCCAGCAGTTCGACTAGCGGAATCCCTCCTTTAAACACCGGGGAGCTGTTTTTT.

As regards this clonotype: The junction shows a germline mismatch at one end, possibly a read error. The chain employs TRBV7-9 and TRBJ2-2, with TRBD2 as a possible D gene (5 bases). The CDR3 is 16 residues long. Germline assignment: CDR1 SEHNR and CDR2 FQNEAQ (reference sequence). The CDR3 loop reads CASSFVSGSNTGELFF. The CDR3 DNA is TGTGCCAGCAGCTTCGTTTCGGGATCGAACACCGGGGAACTGTTTTTT.

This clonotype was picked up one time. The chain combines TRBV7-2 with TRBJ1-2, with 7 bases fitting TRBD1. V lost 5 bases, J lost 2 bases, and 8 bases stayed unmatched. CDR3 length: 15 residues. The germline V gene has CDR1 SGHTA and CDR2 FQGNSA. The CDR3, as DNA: TGTGCCAGCAGCGACGGGGGGACAGCGAACTATGGCTACACCTTC. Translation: CASSDGGTANYGYTF. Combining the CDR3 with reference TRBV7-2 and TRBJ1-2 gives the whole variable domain GAGVSQSPSNKVTEKGKDVELRCDPISGHTALYWYRQSLGQGLEFLIYFQGNSAPDKSGLPSDRFSAERTGGSVSTLTIQRTQQEDSAVYLCASSDGGTANYGYTFGSGTRLTVV.

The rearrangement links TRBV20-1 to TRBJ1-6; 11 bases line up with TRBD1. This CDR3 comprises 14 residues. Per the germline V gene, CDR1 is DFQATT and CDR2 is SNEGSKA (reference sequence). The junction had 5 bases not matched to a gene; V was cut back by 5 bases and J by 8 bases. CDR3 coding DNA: TGCAGTGCTCGCCCGGGACAGGGGGATTCACCCCTCCACTTT. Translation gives CSARPGQGDSPLHF.

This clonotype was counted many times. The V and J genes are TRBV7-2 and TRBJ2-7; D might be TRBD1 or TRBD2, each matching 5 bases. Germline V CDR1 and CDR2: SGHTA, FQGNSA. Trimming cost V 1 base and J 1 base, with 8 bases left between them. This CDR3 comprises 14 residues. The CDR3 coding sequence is TGTGCCAGCAGCTTAGTGGGGGAATCCTACGAGCAGTACTTC. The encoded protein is CASSLVGESYEQYF.

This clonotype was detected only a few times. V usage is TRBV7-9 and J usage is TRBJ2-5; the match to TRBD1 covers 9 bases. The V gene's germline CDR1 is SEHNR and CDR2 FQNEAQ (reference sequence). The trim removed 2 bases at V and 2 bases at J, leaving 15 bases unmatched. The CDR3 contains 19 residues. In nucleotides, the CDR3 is TGTGCCAGCAGCTTACCGACCAGGGACAGGGCGCCTCATCAAGAGACCCAGTACTTC. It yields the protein CASSLPTRDRAPHQETQYF.

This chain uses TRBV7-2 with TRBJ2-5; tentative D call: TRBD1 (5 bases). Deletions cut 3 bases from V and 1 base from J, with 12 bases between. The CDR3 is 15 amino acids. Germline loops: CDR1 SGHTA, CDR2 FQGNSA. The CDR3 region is CASSLGRLRQETQYF. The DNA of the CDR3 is TGTGCCAGCAGCTTGGGGCGGTTGCGCCAAGAGACCCAGTACTTC.

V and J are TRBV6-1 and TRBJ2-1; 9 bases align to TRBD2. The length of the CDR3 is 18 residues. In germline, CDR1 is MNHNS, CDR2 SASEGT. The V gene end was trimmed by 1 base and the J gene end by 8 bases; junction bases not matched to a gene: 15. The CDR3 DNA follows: TGTGCCAGCAGTGAAGTGTATGCGTGGGCGGGGGGGCTCGATGAGCAGTTCTTC. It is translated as CASSEVYAWAGGLDEQFF.

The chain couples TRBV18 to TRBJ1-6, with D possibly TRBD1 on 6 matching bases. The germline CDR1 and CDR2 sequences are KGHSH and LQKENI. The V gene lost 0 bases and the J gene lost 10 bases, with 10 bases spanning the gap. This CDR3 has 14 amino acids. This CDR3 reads CASSPPAGESPLHF. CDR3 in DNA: TGTGCCAGCTCACCACCTGCAGGGGAGTCACCCCTCCACTTT.

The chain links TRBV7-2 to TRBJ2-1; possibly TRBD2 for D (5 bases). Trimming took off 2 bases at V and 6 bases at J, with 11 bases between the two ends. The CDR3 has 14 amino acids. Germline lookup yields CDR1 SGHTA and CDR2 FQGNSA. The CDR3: CASSLSAGVNEQFF. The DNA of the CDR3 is TGTGCCAGCAGCTTATCGGCGGGCGTCAATGAGCAGTTCTTC.

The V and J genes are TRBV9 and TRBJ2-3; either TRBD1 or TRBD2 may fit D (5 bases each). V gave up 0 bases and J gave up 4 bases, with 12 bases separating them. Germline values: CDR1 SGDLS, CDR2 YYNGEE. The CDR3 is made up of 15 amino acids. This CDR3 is CASSVVPGAADTQYF. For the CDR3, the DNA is TGTGCCAGCAGCGTAGTCCCCGGGGCAGCAGATACGCAGTATTTT. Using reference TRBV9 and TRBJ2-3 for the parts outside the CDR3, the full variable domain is DSGVTQTPKHLITATGQRVTLRCSPRSGDLSVYWYQQSLDQGLQFLIQYYNGEERAKGNILERFSAQQFPDLHSELNLSSLELGDSALYFCASSVVPGAADTQYFGPGTRLTVL.

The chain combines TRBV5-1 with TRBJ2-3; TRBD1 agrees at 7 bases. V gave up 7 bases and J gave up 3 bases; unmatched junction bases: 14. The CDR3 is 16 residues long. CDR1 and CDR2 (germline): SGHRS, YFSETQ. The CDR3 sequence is CASQNYRDRATDTQYF. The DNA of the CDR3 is TGCGCCAGCCAGAACTATAGAGACAGGGCGACAGATACGCAGTATTTT.

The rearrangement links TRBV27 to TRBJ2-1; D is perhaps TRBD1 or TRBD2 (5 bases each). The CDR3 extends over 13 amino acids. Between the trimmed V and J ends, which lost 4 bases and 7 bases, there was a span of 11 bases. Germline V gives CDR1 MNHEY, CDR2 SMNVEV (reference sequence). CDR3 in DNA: TGTGCCAGCAGTTGGCTGGGGACGAATGAGCAGTTCTTC. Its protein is CASSWLGTNEQFF.

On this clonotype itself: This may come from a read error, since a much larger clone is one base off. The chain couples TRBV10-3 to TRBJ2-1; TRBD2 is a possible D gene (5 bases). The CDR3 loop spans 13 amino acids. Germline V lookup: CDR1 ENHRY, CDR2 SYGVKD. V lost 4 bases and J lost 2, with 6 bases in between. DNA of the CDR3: TGTGCCATCAGTGTCGGGGCCTACAATGAGCAGTTCTTC. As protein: CAISVGAYNEQFF.

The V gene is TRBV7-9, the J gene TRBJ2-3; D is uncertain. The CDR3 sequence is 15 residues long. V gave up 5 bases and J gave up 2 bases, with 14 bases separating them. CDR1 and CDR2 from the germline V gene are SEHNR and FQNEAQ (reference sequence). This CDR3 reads CASSQRKAYTDTQYF. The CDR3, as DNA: TGTGCCAGCAGCCAAAGAAAGGCCTACACAGATACGCAGTATTTT.

The CDR3 loop is CASRPTGGNSPLHF. DNA for the CDR3: TGTGCCAGCAGGCCGACAGGGGGTAATTCACCCCTCCACTTT. The V gene is TRBV2, the J gene TRBJ1-6, with 9 bases lining up with TRBD1. The CDR3 contains 14 residues. V shed 6 bases, J shed 6 bases, and the junction held 3 bases outside the gene matches. CDR1 is SNHLY, CDR2 FYNNEI, per germline.

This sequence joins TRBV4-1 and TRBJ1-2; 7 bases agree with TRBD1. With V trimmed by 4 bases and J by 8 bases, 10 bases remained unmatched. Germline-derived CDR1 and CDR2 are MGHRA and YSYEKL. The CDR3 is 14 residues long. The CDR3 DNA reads TGCGCCAGCAGCCTCCCGACAGGGACATGGGGCTACACCTTC. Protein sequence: CASSLPTGTWGYTF.